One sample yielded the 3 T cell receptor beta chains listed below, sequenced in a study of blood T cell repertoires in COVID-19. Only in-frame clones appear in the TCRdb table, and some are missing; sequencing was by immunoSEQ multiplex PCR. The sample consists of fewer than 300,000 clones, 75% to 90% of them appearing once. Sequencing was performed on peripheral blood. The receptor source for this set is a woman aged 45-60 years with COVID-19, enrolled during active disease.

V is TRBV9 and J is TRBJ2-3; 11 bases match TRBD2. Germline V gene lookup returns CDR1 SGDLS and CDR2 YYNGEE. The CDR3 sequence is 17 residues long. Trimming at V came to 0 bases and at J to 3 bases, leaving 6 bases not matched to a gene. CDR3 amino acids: CASSVDSGRAWTDTQYF. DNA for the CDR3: TGTGCCAGCAGCGTAGATAGCGGGAGGGCGTGGACAGATACGCAGTATTTT.

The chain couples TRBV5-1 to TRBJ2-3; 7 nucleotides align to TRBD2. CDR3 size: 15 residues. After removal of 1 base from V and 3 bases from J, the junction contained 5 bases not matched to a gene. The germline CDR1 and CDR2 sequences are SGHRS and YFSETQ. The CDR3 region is CASSLRGSGTDTQYF. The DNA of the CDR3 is TGCGCCAGCAGCTTGCGCGGGAGTGGGACAGATACGCAGTATTTT. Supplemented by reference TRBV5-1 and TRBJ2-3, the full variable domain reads KAGVTQTPRYLIKTRGQQVTLSCSPISGHRSVSWYQQTPGQGLQFLFEYFSETQRNKGNFPGRFSGRQFSNSRSEMNVSTLELGDSALYLCASSLRGSGTDTQYFGPGTRLTVL.

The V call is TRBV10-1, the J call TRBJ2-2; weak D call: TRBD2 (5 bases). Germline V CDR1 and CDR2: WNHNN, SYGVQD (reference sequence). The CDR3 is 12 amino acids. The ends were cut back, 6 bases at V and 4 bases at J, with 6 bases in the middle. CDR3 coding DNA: TGCGCCAGCAGGGACTTCACCGGGGAGCTGTTTTTT. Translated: CASRDFTGELFF.